This note documents a single TCR beta chain sequence. Profiled with immunoSEQ multiplex PCR; TCRdb holds only in-frame clones, not every one. The sample yields some 250,000 clones, roughly 90% seen once. V trimming: 1 base; J trimming: 8 bases; junction bases outside the gene matches: 8. The CDR3 extends over 15 amino acids. CDR1 is LNHDA, CDR2 SQIVND, per germline (reference sequence). This entry is derived from a study of blood T cell repertoires in COVID-19. The chain couples TRBV19 to TRBJ2-4; 7 bases match TRBD1. This receptor was obtained from a woman in her twenties or thirties with acute or convalescent COVID-19. The sample taken for sequencing was peripheral blood. Here the CDR3 reads CASSIGGQITDIQYF. DNA of the CDR3: TGTGCCAGTAGTATAGGGGGACAGATTACGGACATTCAGTACTTC.